The clone carrying this T cell receptor (beta chain) is a singleton in its sample. One end of the junction varies from germline; a read error may be responsible. The sample is drawn from a study of OX40 agonist ivuxolimab in advanced cancers. Study summary: Given to patients was ivuxolimab, an agonistic anti-OX40 (CD134) antibody.

The germline V gene has CDR1 SEHNR and CDR2 FQNEAQ (reference sequence). The CDR3 length is 15 residues. TCRdb's table, derived via immunoSEQ multiplex PCR, lists solely in-frame clones and lacks some. Of about 20,000 clones in the sample, 70% to 85% are singletons; the top ten hold 15% to 20%. A history of autoimmune disease or systemic immunosuppression excluded patients. The origin of this receptor is an adult with an advanced solid tumor such as melanoma, head and neck, liver or kidney cancer. The sample in question was CD4+ or CD8+ T cells sorted from blood, obtained in a trial of the OX40 agonist ivuxolimab. The gene calls are TRBV7-9 and TRBJ1-1; 8 bases agree with TRBD1. CDR3 DNA: TGCGCCAGCAGCCAATACAGGGGGGCGCACACTGAAGCTTTCTTT. This codes for CASSQYRGAHTEAFF.